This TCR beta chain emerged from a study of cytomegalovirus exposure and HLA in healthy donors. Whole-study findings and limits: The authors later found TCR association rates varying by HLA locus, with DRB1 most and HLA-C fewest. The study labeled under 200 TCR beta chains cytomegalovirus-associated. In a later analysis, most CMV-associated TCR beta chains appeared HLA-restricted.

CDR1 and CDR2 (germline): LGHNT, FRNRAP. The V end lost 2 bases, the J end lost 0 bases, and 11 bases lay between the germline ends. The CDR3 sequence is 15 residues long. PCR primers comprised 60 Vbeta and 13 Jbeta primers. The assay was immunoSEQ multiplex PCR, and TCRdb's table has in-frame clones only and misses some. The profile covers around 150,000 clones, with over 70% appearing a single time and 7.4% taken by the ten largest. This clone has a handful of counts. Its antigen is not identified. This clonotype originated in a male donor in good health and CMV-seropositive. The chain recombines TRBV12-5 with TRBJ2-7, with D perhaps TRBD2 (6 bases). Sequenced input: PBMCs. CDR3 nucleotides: TGTGCTAGTGGTTTGATGGGGGGTTTCTCCTACGAGCAGTACTTC. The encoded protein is CASGLMGGFSYEQYF.